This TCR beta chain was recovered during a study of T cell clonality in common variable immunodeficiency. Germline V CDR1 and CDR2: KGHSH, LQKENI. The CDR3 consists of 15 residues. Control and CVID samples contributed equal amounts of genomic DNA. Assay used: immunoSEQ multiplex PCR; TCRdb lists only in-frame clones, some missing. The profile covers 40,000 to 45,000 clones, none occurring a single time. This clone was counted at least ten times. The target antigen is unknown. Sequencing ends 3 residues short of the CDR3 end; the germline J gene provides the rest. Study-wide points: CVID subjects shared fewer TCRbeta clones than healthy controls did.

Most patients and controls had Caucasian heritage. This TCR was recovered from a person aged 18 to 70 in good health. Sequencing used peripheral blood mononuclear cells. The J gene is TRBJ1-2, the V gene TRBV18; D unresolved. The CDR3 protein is CASSPSRGWQDDYTF. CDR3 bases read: TGTGCCAGCTCACCCTCAAGAGGGTGGCAAGATGAC.